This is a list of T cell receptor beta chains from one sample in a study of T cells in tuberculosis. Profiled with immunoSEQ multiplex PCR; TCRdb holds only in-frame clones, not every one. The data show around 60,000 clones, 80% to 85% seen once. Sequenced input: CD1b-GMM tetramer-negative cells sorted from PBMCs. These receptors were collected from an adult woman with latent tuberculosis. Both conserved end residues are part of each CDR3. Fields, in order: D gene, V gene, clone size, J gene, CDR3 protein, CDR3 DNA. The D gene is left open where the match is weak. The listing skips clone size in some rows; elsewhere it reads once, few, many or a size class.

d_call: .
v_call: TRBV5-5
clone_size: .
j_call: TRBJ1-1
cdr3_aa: CASSSEDETEAFF
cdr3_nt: TGTGCCAGCAGTAGCGAGGACGAGACTGAAGCTTTCTTT

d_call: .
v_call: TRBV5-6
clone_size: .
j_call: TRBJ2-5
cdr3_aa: CASSLGGMGTQYF
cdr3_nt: TGTGCCAGCAGCTTAGGAGGGATGGGGACCCAGTACTTC

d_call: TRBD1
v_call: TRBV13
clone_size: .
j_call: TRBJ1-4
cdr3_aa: CASSRTGESEKLFF
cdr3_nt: TGTGCCAGCAGCCGAACAGGGGAAAGTGAAAAACTGTTTTTT

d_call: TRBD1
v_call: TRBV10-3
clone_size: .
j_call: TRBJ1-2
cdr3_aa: CAISGQGAGYGYTF
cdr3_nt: TGTGCCATCAGTGGACAGGGGGCTGGATATGGCTACACCTTC

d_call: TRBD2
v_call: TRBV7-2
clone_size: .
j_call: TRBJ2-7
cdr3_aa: CASSLDGASGVPGGGF
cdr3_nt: TGTGCCAGCAGCTTAGATGGGGCTAGCGGGGTCCCCGGCGGGGGCTTC

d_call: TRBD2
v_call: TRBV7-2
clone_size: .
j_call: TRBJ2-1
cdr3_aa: CASSLELAGNNEQFF
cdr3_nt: TGTGCCAGCAGCTTAGAACTAGCGGGAAATAATGAGCAGTTCTTC

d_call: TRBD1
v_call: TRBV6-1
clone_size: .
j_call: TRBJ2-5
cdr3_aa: CASRRQGEETQYF
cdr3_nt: TGTGCCAGCAGGCGTCAGGGGGAAGAGACCCAGTACTTC

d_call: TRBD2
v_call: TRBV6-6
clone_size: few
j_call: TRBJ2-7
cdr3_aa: CASSYPAGAYEQYF
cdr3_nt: TGTGCCAGCAGTTACCCAGCGGGGGCCTACGAGCAGTACTTC

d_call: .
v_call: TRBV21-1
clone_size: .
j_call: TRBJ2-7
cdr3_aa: CASSEPGQGPYEQYF
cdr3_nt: TGTGCCAGCAGCGAACCGGGACAGGGGCCCTACGAGCAGTACTTC

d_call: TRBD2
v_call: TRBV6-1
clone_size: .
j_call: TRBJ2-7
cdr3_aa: CASTTSSGGSYEQYF
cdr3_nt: TGTGCCAGCACCACCTCGAGCGGGGGGTCCTACGAGCAGTACTTC

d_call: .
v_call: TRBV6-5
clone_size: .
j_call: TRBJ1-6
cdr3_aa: CASSTPRSSPLHF
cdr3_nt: TGTGCCAGCAGTACGCCGAGGAGTTCACCCCTCCACTTT

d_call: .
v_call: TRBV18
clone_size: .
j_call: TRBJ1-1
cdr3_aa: CASSPEDTEAFF
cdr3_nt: TGTGCCAGCTCACCTGAGGACACTGAAGCTTTCTTT

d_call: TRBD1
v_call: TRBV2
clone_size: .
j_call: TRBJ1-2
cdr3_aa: CASNNQGAAGYGYTF
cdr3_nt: TGTGCCAGCAACAATCAGGGGGCGGCGGGATATGGCTACACCTTC

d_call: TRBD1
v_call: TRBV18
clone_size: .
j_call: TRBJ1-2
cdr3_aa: CASSPGQGAGYTF
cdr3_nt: TGTGCCAGCTCGCCGGGACAGGGGGCGGGCTACACCTTC

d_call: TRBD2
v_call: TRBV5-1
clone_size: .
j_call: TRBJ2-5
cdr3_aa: CASSLPGLAGGQETQYF
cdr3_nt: TGCGCCAGCAGCTTGCCGGGACTAGCGGGGGGCCAAGAGACCCAGTACTTC

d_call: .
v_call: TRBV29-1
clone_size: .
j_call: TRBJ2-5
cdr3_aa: CSVEEAGRGETQYF
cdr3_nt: TGCAGCGTTGAAGAGGCGGGCCGTGGAGAGACCCAGTACTTC

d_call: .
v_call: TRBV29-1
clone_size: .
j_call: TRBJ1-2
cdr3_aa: CSVGAGSYGYTF
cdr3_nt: TGCAGCGTGGGGGCAGGATCGTATGGCTACACCTTC

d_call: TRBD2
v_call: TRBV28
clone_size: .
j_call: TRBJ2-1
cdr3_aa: CASSFLGTSAYNEQFF
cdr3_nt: TGTGCCAGCAGTTTCCTTGGGACTAGCGCGTACAATGAGCAGTTCTTC

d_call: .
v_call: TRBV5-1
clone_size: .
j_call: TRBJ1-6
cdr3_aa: CASSLAQGRGSPLHF
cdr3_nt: TGCGCCAGCAGCTTGGCCCAGGGCAGGGGATCACCCCTCCACTTT

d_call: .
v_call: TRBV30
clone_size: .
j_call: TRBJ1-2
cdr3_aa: CAWSPRSSRGYGYTF
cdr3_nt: TGTGCCTGGAGTCCCCGTTCAAGCCGCGGCTATGGCTACACCTTC

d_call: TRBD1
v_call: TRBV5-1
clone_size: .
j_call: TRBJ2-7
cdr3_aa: CASSTGTGDFGQYF
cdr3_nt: TGCGCCAGCAGCACCGGGACAGGGGACTTTGGGCAGTACTTC

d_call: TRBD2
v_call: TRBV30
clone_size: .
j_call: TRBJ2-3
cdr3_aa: CAWSSAGTTDTQYF
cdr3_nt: TGTGCCTGGAGTTCAGCGGGGACCACAGATACGCAGTATTTT

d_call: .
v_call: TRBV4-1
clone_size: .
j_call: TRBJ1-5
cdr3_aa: CASSRLQGLNQPQHF
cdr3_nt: TGCGCCAGCAGCCGGCTACAGGGTCTCAATCAGCCCCAGCATTTT

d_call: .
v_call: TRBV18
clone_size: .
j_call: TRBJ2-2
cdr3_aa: CASSPERNTGELFF
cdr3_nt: TGTGCCAGCTCACCAGAGAGGAACACCGGGGAGCTGTTTTTT

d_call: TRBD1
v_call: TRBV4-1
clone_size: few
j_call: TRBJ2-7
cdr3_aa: CASSHTQGPYEQYF
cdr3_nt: TGCGCCAGCAGCCACACACAGGGGCCCTACGAGCAGTACTTC

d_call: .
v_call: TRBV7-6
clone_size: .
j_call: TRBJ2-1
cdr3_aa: CASSLMLRGTNLLLF
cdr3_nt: TGTGCCAGCAGCTTAATGTTAAGGGGCACTAATCTTTTGCTCTTC

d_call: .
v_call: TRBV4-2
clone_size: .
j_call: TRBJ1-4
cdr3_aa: CASSQDTSPIQSEKLFF
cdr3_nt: TGTGCCAGCAGCCAAGATACTTCCCCGATCCAATCGGAAAAACTGTTTTTT

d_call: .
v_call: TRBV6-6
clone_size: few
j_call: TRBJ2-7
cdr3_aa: CASSYIRQGPGYEQYF
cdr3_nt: TGTGCCAGCAGTTATATCAGGCAGGGGCCGGGATACGAGCAGTACTTC

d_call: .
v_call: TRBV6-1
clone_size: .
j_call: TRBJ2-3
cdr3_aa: CASSDVWASEYF
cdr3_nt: TGTGCCAGCAGTGACGTGTGGGCTTCGGAGTATTTT

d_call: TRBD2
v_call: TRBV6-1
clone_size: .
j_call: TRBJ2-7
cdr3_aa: CASSLSGRWSEQYF
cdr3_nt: TGTGCCAGCAGTCTCAGCGGGAGGTGGAGCGAGCAGTACTTC

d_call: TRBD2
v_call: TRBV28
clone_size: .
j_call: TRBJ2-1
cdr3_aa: CASSLRSAGGLNEQFF
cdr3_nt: TGTGCCAGCAGTTTAAGGTCGGCGGGAGGTCTGAATGAGCAGTTCTTC

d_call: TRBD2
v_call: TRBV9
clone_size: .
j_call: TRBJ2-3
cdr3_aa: CASSVGGGRDTQYF
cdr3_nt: TGTGCCAGCAGCGTCGGCGGGGGGCGAGATACGCAGTATTTT

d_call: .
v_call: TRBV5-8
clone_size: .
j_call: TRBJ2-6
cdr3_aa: CASSLALRGAGSSGANVLTF
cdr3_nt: TGTGCCAGCAGCTTGGCCTTACGCGGGGCAGGGAGCTCTGGGGCCAACGTCCTGACTTTC

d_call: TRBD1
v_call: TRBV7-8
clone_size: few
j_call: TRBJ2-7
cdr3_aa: CASSFGTEAYEQYF
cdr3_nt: TGTGCCAGCAGCTTCGGGACAGAGGCCTACGAGCAGTACTTC

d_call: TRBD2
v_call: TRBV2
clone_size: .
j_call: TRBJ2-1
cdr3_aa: CASSHRDYYNEQFF
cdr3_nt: TGTGCCAGCAGTCACCGGGACTATTACAATGAGCAGTTCTTC

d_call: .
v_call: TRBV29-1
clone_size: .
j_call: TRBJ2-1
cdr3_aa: CSVVEGRYNEQFF
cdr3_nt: TGCAGCGTTGTGGAGGGTCGGTACAATGAGCAGTTCTTC

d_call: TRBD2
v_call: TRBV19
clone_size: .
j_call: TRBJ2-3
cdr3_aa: CASSIDFTGTSGKDTQYF
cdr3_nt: TGTGCCAGTAGTATAGACTTCACGGGGACTAGCGGGAAAGATACGCAGTATTTT

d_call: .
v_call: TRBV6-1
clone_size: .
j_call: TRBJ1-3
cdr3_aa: CASSEQGSGNTIYF
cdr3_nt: TGTGCCAGCAGCGAACAGGGCTCTGGAAACACCATATATTTT

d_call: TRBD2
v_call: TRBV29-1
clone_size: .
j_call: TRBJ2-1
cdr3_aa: CSAAGGQTYNEQFF
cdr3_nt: TGCAGCGCCGCGGGAGGACAGACCTACAATGAGCAGTTCTTC

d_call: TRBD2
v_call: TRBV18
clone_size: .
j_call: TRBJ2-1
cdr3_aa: CASSPTSGGGSYNEQFF
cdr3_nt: TGTGCCAGCTCACCAACTAGCGGGGGGGGATCCTACAATGAGCAGTTCTTC

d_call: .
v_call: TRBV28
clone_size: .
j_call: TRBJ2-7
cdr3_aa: CASHRESYEQYF
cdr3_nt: TGTGCCAGTCACAGGGAATCCTACGAGCAGTACTTC

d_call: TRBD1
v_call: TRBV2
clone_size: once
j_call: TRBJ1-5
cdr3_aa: CASGRQGHSNQPQHF
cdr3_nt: TGTGCCAGCGGACGACAGGGCCATAGCAATCAGCCCCAGCATTTT

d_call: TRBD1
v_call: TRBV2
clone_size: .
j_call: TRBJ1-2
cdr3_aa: CASSNRDSLYGYTF
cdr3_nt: TGTGCCAGCAGTAATAGGGACAGCCTCTATGGCTACACCTTC

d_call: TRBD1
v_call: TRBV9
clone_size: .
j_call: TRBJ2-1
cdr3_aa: CASSAGTGKNEQFF
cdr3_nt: TGTGCCAGCAGCGCCGGGACAGGGAAAAATGAGCAGTTCTTC

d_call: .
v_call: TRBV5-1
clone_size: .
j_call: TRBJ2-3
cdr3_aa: CASSRRTASTDTQYF
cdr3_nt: TGCGCCAGCAGCCGACGGACAGCTAGCACAGATACGCAGTATTTT

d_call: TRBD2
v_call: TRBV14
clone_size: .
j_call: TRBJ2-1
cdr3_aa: CASSPGLAGVRNERFF
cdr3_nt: TGTGCCAGCAGCCCTGGACTAGCGGGAGTGAGAAATGAGCGGTTCTTC

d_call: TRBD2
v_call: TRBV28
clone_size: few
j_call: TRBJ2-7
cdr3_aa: CASSSPNPSGGDPYEQYF
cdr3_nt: TGTGCCAGCAGTTCCCCAAACCCTAGCGGGGGGGATCCCTACGAGCAGTACTTC

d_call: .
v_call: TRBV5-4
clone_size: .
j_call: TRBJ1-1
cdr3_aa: CASSLGANTEAFF
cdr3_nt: TGTGCCAGCAGCCTGGGGGCGAACACTGAAGCTTTCTTT

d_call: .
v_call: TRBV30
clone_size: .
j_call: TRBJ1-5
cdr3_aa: CAWSVGQRGNQPQHF
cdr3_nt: TGTGCCTGGAGTGTAGGGCAGAGGGGCAATCAGCCCCAGCATTTT

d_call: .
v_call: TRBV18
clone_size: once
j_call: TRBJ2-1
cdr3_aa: CASSPRTTNEQFF
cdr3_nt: TGTGCCAGCTCACCACGAACAACCAATGAGCAGTTCTTC

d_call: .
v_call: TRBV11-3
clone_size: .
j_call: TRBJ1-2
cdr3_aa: CASSFDGNNYGYTF
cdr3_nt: TGTGCCAGCAGCTTCGACGGGAATAACTATGGCTACACCTTC

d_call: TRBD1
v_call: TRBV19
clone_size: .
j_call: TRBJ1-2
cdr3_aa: CASSMDRGLGYTF
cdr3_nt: TGTGCCAGTAGTATGGACAGGGGGTTGGGCTACACCTTC

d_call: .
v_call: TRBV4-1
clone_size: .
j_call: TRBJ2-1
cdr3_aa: CASSQGGEVASYNEQFF
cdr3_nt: TGCGCCAGCAGCCAAGGAGGTGAGGTAGCGTCGTACAATGAGCAGTTCTTC

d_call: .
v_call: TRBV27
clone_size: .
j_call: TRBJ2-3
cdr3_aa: CASSFAGYTDTQYF
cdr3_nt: TGTGCCAGCAGTTTCGCGGGGTACACAGATACGCAGTATTTT

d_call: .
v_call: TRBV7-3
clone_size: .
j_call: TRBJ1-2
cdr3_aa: CASSPSHGSGYTF
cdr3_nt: TGTGCCAGCAGCCCATCCCATGGTAGTGGCTACACCTTC

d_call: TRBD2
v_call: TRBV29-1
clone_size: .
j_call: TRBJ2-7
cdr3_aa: CSVGGERSYEQYF
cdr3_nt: TGCAGCGTGGGGGGGGAGAGGTCCTACGAGCAGTACTTC

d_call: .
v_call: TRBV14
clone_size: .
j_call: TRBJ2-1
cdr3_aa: CASSLLAPSSYNEQFF
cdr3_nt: TGTGCCAGCAGCCTACTAGCCCCTAGCTCCTACAATGAGCAGTTCTTC

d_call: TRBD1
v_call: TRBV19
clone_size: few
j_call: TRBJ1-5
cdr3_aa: CASTYQTGYQPQHF
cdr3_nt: TGTGCCAGTACCTACCAGACAGGGTATCAGCCCCAGCATTTT